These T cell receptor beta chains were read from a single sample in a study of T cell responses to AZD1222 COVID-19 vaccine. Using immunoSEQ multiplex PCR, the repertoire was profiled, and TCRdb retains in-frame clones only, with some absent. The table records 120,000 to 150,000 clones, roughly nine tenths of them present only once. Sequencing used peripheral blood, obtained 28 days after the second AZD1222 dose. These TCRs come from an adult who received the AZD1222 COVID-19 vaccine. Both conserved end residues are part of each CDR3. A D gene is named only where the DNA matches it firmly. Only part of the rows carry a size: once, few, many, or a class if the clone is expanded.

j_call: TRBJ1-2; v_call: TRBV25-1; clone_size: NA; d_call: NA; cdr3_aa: CASSDIQIRGGYTF; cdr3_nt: TGTGCCAGCAGTGATATCCAGATTCGGGGTGGCTACACCTTC
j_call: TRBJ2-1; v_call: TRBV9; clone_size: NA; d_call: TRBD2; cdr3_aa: CASSGTSGHNEQFF; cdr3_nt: TGTGCCAGCAGCGGGACTAGCGGACACAATGAGCAGTTCTTC
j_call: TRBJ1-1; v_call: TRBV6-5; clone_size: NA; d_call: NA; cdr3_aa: CASSYEVSTEAFF; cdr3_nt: TGTGCCAGCAGTTACGAAGTGAGCACTGAAGCTTTCTTT
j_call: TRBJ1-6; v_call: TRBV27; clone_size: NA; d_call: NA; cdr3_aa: CASSFEGSASSPLHF; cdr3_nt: TGTGCCAGCAGTTTTGAGGGGAGTGCGTCGTCACCCCTCCACTTT
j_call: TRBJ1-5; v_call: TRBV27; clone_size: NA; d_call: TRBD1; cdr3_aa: CASSLSIPGQGAYSNQPQHF; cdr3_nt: TGTGCCAGCAGTTTATCGATCCCGGGACAGGGGGCTTATAGCAATCAGCCCCAGCATTTT
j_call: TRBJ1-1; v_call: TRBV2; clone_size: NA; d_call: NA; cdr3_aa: CASSEAIRNTEAFF; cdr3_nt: TGTGCCAGCAGTGAAGCTATAAGGAACACTGAAGCTTTCTTT
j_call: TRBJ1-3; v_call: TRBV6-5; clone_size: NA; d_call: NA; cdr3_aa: CASSDPRFSGNTIYF; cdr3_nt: TGTGCCAGCAGCGACCCCAGGTTCTCTGGAAACACCATATATTTT
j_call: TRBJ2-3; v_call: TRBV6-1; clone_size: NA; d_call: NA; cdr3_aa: CASSDLTGRTDTQYF; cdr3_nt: TGTGCCAGCAGTGATTTGACAGGCCGCACAGATACGCAGTATTTT
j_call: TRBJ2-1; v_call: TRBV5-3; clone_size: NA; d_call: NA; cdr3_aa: CARSLGRDSGILPYNEQFF; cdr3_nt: TGTGCCAGAAGCTTGGGAAGAGATTCCGGGATCCTTCCCTACAATGAGCAGTTCTTC
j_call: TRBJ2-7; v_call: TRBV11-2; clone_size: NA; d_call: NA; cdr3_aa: CASSISRGFEEQYF; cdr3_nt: TGTGCCAGCAGCATCAGCCGGGGCTTTGAAGAGCAGTACTTC
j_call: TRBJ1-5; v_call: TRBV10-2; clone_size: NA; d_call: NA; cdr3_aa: CASSESGGNQPQHF; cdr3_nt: TGCGCCAGCAGTGAGTCGGGGGGCAATCAGCCCCAGCATTTT
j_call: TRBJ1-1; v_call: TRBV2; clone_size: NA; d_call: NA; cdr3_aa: CASSGPLMTENTEAFF; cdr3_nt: TGTGCCAGCAGTGGCCCCCTTATGACAGAAAACACTGAAGCTTTCTTT
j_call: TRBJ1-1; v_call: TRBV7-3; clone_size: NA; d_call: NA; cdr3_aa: CASSLTQTSEAFF; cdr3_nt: TGTGCCAGCAGCTTAACACAGACCTCTGAAGCTTTCTTT
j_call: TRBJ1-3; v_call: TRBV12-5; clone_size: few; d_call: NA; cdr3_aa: CASGFPKGRRNTIYF; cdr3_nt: TGTGCTAGTGGTTTCCCGAAGGGTAGGAGAAACACCATATATTTT
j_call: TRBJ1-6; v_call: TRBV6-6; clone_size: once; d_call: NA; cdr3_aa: CASSYSINSPLHF; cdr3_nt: TGTGCCAGCAGTTACTCGATAAATTCACCCCTCCACTTT
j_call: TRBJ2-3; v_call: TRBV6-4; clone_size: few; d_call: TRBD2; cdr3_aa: CASSDSIAGADTQYF; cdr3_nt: TGTGCCAGCAGTGACTCGATAGCGGGAGCAGATACGCAGTATTTT